These 28 T cell receptor beta chains originate from one sample sequenced in a study of T cells in Graves' hyperthyroidism and ophthalmopathy. Researchers amplified the TCR beta CDR3 regions from RNA transcripts. TCR CDR3 underwent first-round RT-PCR with the HTBI primer set. TCRdb recomputed calls from the multiplex PCR reads with MiXCR, one row per CDR3 protein. Here the sample spans 600,000 to 700,000 distinct CDR3 sequences, less than 45% being singletons. Sequencing was done on a sample of peripheral blood or thyroid tissue (not recorded which). The source of these receptors is an adult man with Graves' disease, either hyperthyroidism or ophthalmopathy (not recorded which).

This rearrangement joins TRBV20-1 to TRBJ1-5, with 9 nucleotides matching TRBD1. Trimming took 3 bases from V and 5 from J; bases not matched to a gene: 8. This CDR3 spans 15 amino acids. Per germline, CDR1 DFQATT and CDR2 SNEGSKA (reference sequence). Here the CDR3 reads CSASLGGQGYQPQHF. The DNA for the CDR3 is TGCAGTGCTAGCTTAGGGGGACAGGGATATCAGCCCCAGCATTTT.

The V call is TRBV20-1, the J call TRBJ2-2; D is perhaps TRBD1 (5 bases). Germline-derived CDR1 and CDR2 are DFQATT and SNEGSKA (reference sequence). V gave up 5 bases and J gave up 6 bases, with 13 bases separating them. The CDR3 contains 13 residues. The DNA of the CDR3 is TGCAGTGCTCAGGGTTTGGTCCCCGGGGAGCTGTTTTTT. Its protein product is CSAQGLVPGELFF.

The chain couples TRBV9 to TRBJ1-1; D gene unclear. The ends were cut back, 4 bases at V and 0 bases at J, with 13 bases in the middle. CDR1 and CDR2 (germline): SGDLS, YYNGEE. This CDR3 spans 15 amino acids. CDR3 amino acids: CASSNLGPMNTEAFF. CDR3 in DNA: TGTGCCAGCAGCAACCTTGGCCCCATGAACACTGAAGCTTTCTTT.

The rearrangement uses TRBV10-3 and TRBJ1-6; possibly TRBD1 for D (5 bases). CDR1 and CDR2 (germline): ENHRY, SYGVKD. V was clipped by 3 bases and J by 14 bases, with 14 bases between them. CDR3 length: 13 residues. The CDR3 loop reads CAISEPAGKTLHF. As DNA, the CDR3 is TGTGCCATCAGTGAACCGGCAGGGAAGACCCTCCACTTT.

The chain has TRBV5-5 and TRBJ1-5; TRBD1 matches at 8 bases. Germline CDR1 and CDR2: SGHKS and YYEKEE (reference sequence). Trimming at V came to 0 bases and at J to 4 bases, leaving 12 bases not matched to a gene. The CDR3 runs to 18 residues. The CDR3 loop is CASSLEPSGQGNNQPQHF. The CDR3 DNA sequence: TGTGCCAGCAGCTTGGAACCCTCAGGACAGGGCAATAATCAGCCCCAGCATTTT.

This sequence joins TRBV29-1 and TRBJ1-5; TRBD1 matches at 8 bases. Per germline, CDR1 SQVTM and CDR2 ANQGSEA. This CDR3 spans 13 amino acids. V dropped 7 bases and J dropped 3; count of bases not matched to a gene: 5. For the CDR3, the DNA is TGCAGCGCCGGACAGGGATTCAATCAGCCCCAGCATTTT. This translates into CSAGQGFNQPQHF. Together with reference TRBV29-1 and TRBJ1-5, the CDR3 gives the full variable domain: SAVISQKPSRDICQRGTSLTIQCQVDSQVTMMFWYRQQPGQSLTLIATANQGSEATYESGFVIDKFPISRPNLTFSTLTVSNMSPEDSSIYLCSAGQGFNQPQHFGDGTRLSIL.

This sequence joins TRBV7-1 and TRBJ1-4; 9 nucleotides match TRBD1. TRBV7-1 is recorded as an ORF, its role being uncertain. The junction had 6 bases not matched to a gene; V was cut back by 3 bases and J by 10 bases. There are 14 residues in the CDR3. The CDR3 region is CASSSRTGDGKLFF. The CDR3 region has the DNA TGTGCCAGCAGCTCCCGGACAGGGGACGGAAAACTGTTTTTT.

This rearrangement joins TRBV20-1 to TRBJ1-5; unclear D gene. Trimming took 1 base from V and 3 from J, leaving 7 bases between them. The CDR3 extends over 13 amino acids. The germline V gene has CDR1 DFQATT and CDR2 SNEGSKA (reference sequence). The CDR3 protein is CSARGLYNQPQHF. The DNA for the CDR3 is TGCAGTGCTAGAGGTCTCTACAATCAGCCCCAGCATTTT.

The CDR3 DNA follows: TGTGCCAGCAGCCGTATACCGGGACAGGGTTACGAGCAGTACTTC. Translating it yields CASSRIPGQGYEQYF. This chain connects TRBV7-2 to TRBJ2-7; 9 bases are a match to TRBD1. CDR1 is SGHTA, CDR2 FQGNSA, per germline. The CDR3 is 15 amino acids. The junction had 9 bases not matched to a gene; V was cut back by 5 bases and J by 4 bases.

This clonotype was counted a single time. The gene calls are TRBV20-1 and TRBJ2-2; 12 positions agree with TRBD2. Germline loops: CDR1 DFQATT, CDR2 SNEGSKA (reference sequence). The CDR3 has 13 amino acids. The CDR3 region is CSGTSGSTGELFF. As DNA, the CDR3 is TGCAGCGGGACTAGCGGGTCCACCGGGGAGCTGTTTTTT.

Worth noting for this clonotype: This may come from a read error, since a much larger clone is one base off. The gene calls are TRBV5-1 and TRBJ2-7; TRBD2 aligns across 14 bases. The V and J ends lost 6 bases and 6 bases, in that order; junction bases with no gene match: 8. This CDR3 comprises 15 residues. Germline lookup yields CDR1 SGHRS and CDR2 YFSETQ. CDR3 region: CASTPGLAGVREQYF. For the CDR3, the DNA is TGCGCCAGCACCCCGGGACTAGCGGGAGTACGCGAGCAGTACTTC.

There are many counts of this clonotype. The rearrangement joins TRBV15 to TRBJ1-5, with D unclear. The CDR3 runs to 15 residues. V was clipped by 3 bases and J by 0 bases, with 9 bases between them. CDR1 and CDR2 (germline): LNHNV, YYDKDF (reference sequence). CDR3 nucleotide sequence: TGTGCCACCAGCAGTGGAGGAGTTAGCAATCAGCCCCAGCATTTT. Translated: CATSSGGVSNQPQHF.

The J gene is TRBJ2-2, the V gene TRBV6-5, with no clear D. The CDR3 loop spans 13 amino acids. CDR1 is MNHEY, CDR2 SVGAGI, per germline. Trimming pared 2 bases from V and 6 bases from J, leaving 7 bases between. The CDR3 spells CASSYTSSGELFF. As DNA, the CDR3 is TGTGCCAGCAGTTACACATCATCCGGGGAGCTGTTTTTT.

CDR3 in amino acids: CSVAKTGMGEGPQHF. In DNA, the CDR3 is TGCAGCGTTGCGAAAACAGGGATGGGAGAGGGGCCCCAGCATTTT. The chain links TRBV29-1 to TRBJ1-5; D is perhaps TRBD1 (6 bases). The CDR3 is 15 residues long. V lost 4 bases and J 9 bases, leaving 22 bases between the germline ends. CDR1 SQVTM and CDR2 ANQGSEA come from the germline V gene.

V gene TRBV19 combines with J gene TRBJ1-5; 7 bases line up with TRBD1. V trimming: 5 bases; J trimming: 3 bases; junction bases outside the gene matches: 16. The CDR3 has 18 amino acids. Germline CDR1 reads LNHDA; CDR2 reads SQIVND (reference sequence). The DNA of the CDR3 is TGTGCCAGTAGTTCAGCGCGATACAGGGGATACGTCAATCAGCCCCAGCATTTT. It translates to CASSSARYRGYVNQPQHF.

With respect to this clonotype: One junction end disagrees with the germline gene, perhaps due to a read error. J is TRBJ1-3 and V is TRBV6-6; D might be TRBD1 (6 bases). The CDR3 is made up of 15 amino acids. CDR1 and CDR2 from the germline V gene are MNHNY and SVGAGI (reference sequence). The DNA of the CDR3 is TGTGCCAGCAGTGGACAGCTCAACTCTGGAAGCACCACATATTTT. As protein: CASSGQLNSGSTTYF.

To note about this clonotype: The junction does not match germline at one end; this may be a read error. This sequence joins TRBV29-1 and TRBJ2-7, with 8 bases lining up with TRBD2. With the DNA end fitting TRBJ2-5 better, the J assignment may be wrong. Germline loops: CDR1 SQVTM, CDR2 ANQGSEA. The CDR3 has 16 residues. The CDR3 spells CASSPGMGTRQETQYF. CDR3 DNA sequence: TGTGCCAGCAGCCCTGGGATGGGGACTAGGCAAGAGACCCAGTACTTC.

The chain joins TRBV2 to TRBJ1-5; D gene uncertain. Germline CDR1 and CDR2: SNHLY and FYNNEI. The CDR3 is 13 residues long. V lost 5 bases and J 7 bases, leaving 12 bases between the germline ends. CDR3 sequence (DNA): TGTGCCAGCAGTTCCCCTCTTGGGCAGCCCCAGCATTTT. It is translated as CASSSPLGQPQHF.

This clonotype is a singleton in its sample. Given the absence of the conserved phenylalanine or tryptophan at the CDR3 end, a read error is likely. It is unclear where the CDR3 begins or ends on the DNA, so no DNA is shown, and the CDR3 is as TCRdb lists it. This chain connects TRBV7-3 to TRBJ1-6. The CDR3 is 8 amino acids long, termini counted. CDR1 and CDR2 (germline): SGHTA, FQGTGA. Here the CDR3 reads CASSLAVQ.

J is TRBJ1-3 and V is TRBV10-3; TRBD1 aligns across 7 bases. The CDR3 contains 17 residues. Germline V gives CDR1 ENHRY, CDR2 SYGVKD. J lost 0 bases, V lost 0 bases, and 5 bases had no gene match. The CDR3, as DNA: TGTGCCATCAGTGAGTCGGCGGGACAGATCTCTGGAAACACCATATATTTT. This gives the protein CAISESAGQISGNTIYF.

This clonotype has ten or more counts. V and J are TRBV7-9 and TRBJ1-5; D uncertain. The germline V gene has CDR1 SEHNR and CDR2 FQNEAQ (reference sequence). The CDR3 extends over 14 amino acids. Trimming took off 1 base at V and 4 bases at J, with 8 bases between the two ends. CDR3 sequence: CASSLDSANQPQHF. Here the CDR3 DNA reads TGTGCCAGCAGCTTAGATTCAGCGAATCAGCCCCAGCATTTT.

In this sample, this clonotype turned up a few times. This chain uses TRBV7-2 with TRBJ2-5, with 15 bases fitting TRBD2. The CDR3 has 16 amino acids. The germline V gene encodes CDR1 SGHTA and CDR2 FQGNSA. J gave up 5 bases and V 5 bases, and 6 bases lay outside the gene matches. The CDR3 nucleotides read TGTGCCAGCAGCCCCTGGACTAGCGGGGGGGCTGAGACCCAGTACTTC. Amino acids: CASSPWTSGGAETQYF. The whole variable domain, filled in from reference TRBV7-2 and TRBJ2-5, reads GAGVSQSPSNKVTEKGKDVELRCDPISGHTALYWYRQSLGQGLEFLIYFQGNSAPDKSGLPSDRFSAERTGGSVSTLTIQRTQQEDSAVYLCASSPWTSGGAETQYFGPGTRLLVL.

This clonotype appeared many times. V usage is TRBV10-2 and J usage is TRBJ1-2; tentative D call: TRBD1 (5 bases). CDR1 WSHSY and CDR2 SAAADI come from the germline V gene. The CDR3 contains 16 residues. Trimming took 0 bases from V and 6 from J, leaving 17 bases between them. The CDR3 reads CASSESNWAGRDGYTF. The CDR3 DNA reads as TGCGCCAGCAGTGAGTCAAACTGGGCGGGGCGCGATGGCTACACCTTC.

The chain has TRBV10-2 and TRBJ1-5; D not certain. The CDR3 consists of 15 residues. The germline V gene encodes CDR1 WSHSY and CDR2 SAAADI. Between the trimmed V and J ends, which lost 6 bases and 6 bases, there was a span of 18 bases. Here the CDR3 DNA reads TGCGCCAGCAGCCAAGTTGTCGGCCAGATTCAGCCCCAGCATTTT. Translation: CASSQVVGQIQPQHF.

V usage is TRBV11-2 and J usage is TRBJ2-5; D uncertain. Trimming removed 6 bases from V and 5 bases from J, with 13 bases in between. The V gene's germline CDR1 is SGHAT and CDR2 FQNNGV. The CDR3 contains 13 residues. CDR3 amino acids: CASSSLPGETQYF. In nucleotides, the CDR3 is TGTGCCAGCAGTTCCCTCCCCGGGGAGACCCAGTACTTC.

This clonotype was seen a few times. This chain joins TRBV19 and TRBJ1-1; D remains ambiguous. CDR3 length: 14 residues. CDR1 and CDR2 (germline): LNHDA, SQIVND (reference sequence). Trimming removed 3 bases at V and 0 bases at J, with 8 bases between. The CDR3 region has the DNA TGTGCCAGTAGTATCAATCCTATGAACACTGAAGCTTTCTTT. It yields the protein CASSINPMNTEAFF.

This clonotype was picked up many times. This chain connects TRBV24-1 to TRBJ2-5, with no clear D. Germline lookup yields CDR1 KGHDR and CDR2 SFDVKD. V was cut by 6 bases and J by 1 base, with 8 bases left in between. The CDR3 totals 13 residues. The CDR3: CATSSAAQETQYF. The CDR3 DNA sequence: TGTGCCACCAGTTCGGCAGCCCAAGAGACCCAGTACTTC.

The gene calls are TRBV20-1 and TRBJ1-6; D possibly corresponds to TRBD1 (5 bases). The CDR3 extends over 13 amino acids. Germline lookup yields CDR1 DFQATT and CDR2 SNEGSKA (reference sequence). The CDR3 is CTAGRSYNSPLHF. CDR3 bases: TGCACAGCAGGGAGGTCCTATAATTCACCCCTCCACTTT.